This TCR beta chain was identified during a study of memory CD4+ T cells and cytomegalovirus serostatus. At the level of the study: This sample comes from healthy Belgian adults, roughly nine CMV seropositive, under 25 seronegative.

The CDR3 has 16 amino acids. Trimming stripped 3 bases from V and 2 bases from J, with 16 bases between. The germline V gene has CDR1 SGHRS and CDR2 YFSETQ. The assay was immunoSEQ multiplex PCR, and TCRdb's table has in-frame clones only and misses some. The table includes 45,000 to 50,000 clones, around four fifths detected once. With regard to this clone: Its antigen is as yet unknown.

The study, taken as a whole, reports: Repertoires predicted CMV serostatus with median bootstrapped AUC of around 0.96.

Single viable CD3+CD4+CD8-CD45RO+ cells were sorted as the memory CD4+ T cells. The chain joins TRBV5-1 to TRBJ2-3; the D gene is possibly TRBD1 (5 bases). The sequenced sample consisted of memory CD4+ T cells from blood. This receptor was identified in an adult in good health and CMV-seronegative. The CDR3 DNA reads as TGCGCCAGCAGCTCGACGATTGACAGAAACACAGATACGCAGTATTTT. Its translation is CASSSTIDRNTDTQYF.